This note documents a single TCR beta chain sequence. Trimming left V 0 bases short and J 4 bases short, with 11 bases between. CDR1 is SGHKS and CDR2 is YYEKEE in the germline V gene (reference sequence). The CDR3 totals 15 residues. The repertoire was sequenced with immunoSEQ multiplex PCR; TCRdb's copy has only in-frame clones and lacks some. The sample shows some 380,000 clones, around 87% of them seen only once. Those who participated ranged in age from about 18 to 89 years and resided in approximately 26 US areas. Participant reports of clinical history set cohort assignment. This record belongs to a study of blood T cell repertoires in COVID-19. At the level of the study: The origin of the acute and convalescent COVID-19 samples was the United States, Italy and Spain.

The sequencing sample was made of PBMCs or T cells enriched from blood (not recorded which). This clonotype was obtained from a man aged 25-45 years who had recovered from COVID-19. V gene TRBV5-5 combines with J gene TRBJ1-3, with D maybe TRBD1 (5 bases). CDR3 coding DNA: TGTGCCAGCAGCTTGGATTGGGGGGACGGAAACACCATATATTTT. This codes for CASSLDWGDGNTIYF. The full variable domain, its missing parts supplied by reference TRBV5-5 and TRBJ1-3, is DAGVTQSPTHLIKTRGQQVTLRCSPISGHKSVSWYQQVLGQGPQFIFQYYEKEERGRGNFPDRFSARQFPNYSSELNVNALLLGDSALYLCASSLDWGDGNTIYFGEGSWLTVV.